This TCR beta chain comes out of a study of blood T cell repertoires in COVID-19. In the study overall: Samples came from the United States, Italy and Spain, spanning acute and convalescent COVID-19.

Either two negative PCRs, clearance, or symptom resolution qualified Cohort 3 donors as recovered. Some clones are missing from TCRdb's copy, which holds only in-frame ones; the method was immunoSEQ multiplex PCR. The sample shows hundreds of thousands of clones, 89% of them seen only once. The V gene lost 2 bases and the J gene lost 3 bases, with 13 bases spanning the gap. The CDR3 totals 15 residues. The germline CDR1 and CDR2 sequences are KGHSH and LQKENI. Sequenced material: PBMCs or T cells enriched from blood (not recorded which). This chain joins TRBV18 and TRBJ1-1; tentatively, D is TRBD1 (5 bases). The TCR originated in a man between 60 and 75 years old who had recovered from COVID-19. The CDR3 DNA reads as TGTGCCAGCTCACCATTGGTAAAAGGGGACACTGAAGCTTTCTTT. The encoded protein is CASSPLVKGDTEAFF.